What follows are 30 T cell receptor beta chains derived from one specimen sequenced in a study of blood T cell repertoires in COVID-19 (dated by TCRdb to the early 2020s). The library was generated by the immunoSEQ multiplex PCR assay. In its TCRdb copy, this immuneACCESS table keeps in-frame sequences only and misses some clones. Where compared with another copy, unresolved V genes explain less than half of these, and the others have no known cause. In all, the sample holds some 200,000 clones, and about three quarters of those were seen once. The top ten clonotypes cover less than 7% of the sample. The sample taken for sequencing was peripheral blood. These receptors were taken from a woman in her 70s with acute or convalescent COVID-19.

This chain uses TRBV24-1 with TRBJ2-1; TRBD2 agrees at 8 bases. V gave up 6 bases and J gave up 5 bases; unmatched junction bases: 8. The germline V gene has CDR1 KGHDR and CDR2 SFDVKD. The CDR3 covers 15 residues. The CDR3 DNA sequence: TGTGCCACCAGTCGGAGCGGGAGTTCCAACAATGAGCAGTTCTTC. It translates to CATSRSGSSNNEQFF.

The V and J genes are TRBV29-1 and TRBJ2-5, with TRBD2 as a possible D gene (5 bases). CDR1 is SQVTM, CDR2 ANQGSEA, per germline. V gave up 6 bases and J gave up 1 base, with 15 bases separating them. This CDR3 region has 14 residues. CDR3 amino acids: CSVAGPGVQETQYF. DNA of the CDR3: TGCAGCGTCGCCGGCCCCGGGGTCCAAGAGACCCAGTACTTC.

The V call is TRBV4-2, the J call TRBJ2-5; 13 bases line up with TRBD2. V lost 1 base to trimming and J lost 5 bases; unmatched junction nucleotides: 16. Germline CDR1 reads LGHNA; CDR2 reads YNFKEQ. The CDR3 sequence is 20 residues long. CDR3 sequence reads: CASSQVPPGLAGRFGETQYF. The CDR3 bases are TGTGCCAGCAGCCAAGTACCTCCGGGACTAGCGGGGCGGTTCGGGGAGACCCAGTACTTC.

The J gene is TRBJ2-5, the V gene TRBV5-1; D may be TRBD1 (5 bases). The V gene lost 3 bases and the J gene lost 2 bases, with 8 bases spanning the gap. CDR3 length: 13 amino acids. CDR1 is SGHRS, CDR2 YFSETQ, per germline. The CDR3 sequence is CASSSQGQETQYF. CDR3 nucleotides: TGCGCCAGCAGCTCCCAGGGTCAAGAGACCCAGTACTTC.

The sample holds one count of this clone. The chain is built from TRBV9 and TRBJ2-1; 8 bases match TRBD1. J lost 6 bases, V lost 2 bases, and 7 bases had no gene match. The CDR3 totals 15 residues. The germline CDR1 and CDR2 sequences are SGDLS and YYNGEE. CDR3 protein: CASSVQYQGANEQFF. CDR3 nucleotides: TGTGCCAGCAGCGTTCAATACCAGGGGGCCAATGAGCAGTTCTTC.

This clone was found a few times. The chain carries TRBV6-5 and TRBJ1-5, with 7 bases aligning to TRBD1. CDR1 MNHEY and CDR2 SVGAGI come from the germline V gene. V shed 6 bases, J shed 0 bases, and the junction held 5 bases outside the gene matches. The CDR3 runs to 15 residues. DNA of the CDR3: TGTGCCAGCAGAACCGACAGGGATAGCAATCAGCCCCAGCATTTT. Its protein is CASRTDRDSNQPQHF.

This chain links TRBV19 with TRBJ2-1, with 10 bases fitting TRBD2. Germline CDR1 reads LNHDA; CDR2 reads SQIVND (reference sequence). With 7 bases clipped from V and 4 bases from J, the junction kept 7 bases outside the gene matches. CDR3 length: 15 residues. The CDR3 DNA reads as TGTGCCAGTATCAAAGCGGGAGGGCCTTACAATGAGCAGTTCTTC. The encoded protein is CASIKAGGPYNEQFF.

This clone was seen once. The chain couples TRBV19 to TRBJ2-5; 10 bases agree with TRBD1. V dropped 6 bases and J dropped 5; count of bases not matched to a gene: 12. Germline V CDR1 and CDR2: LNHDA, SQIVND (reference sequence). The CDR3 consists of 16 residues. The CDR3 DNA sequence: TGTGCCAGTAGCTACCGGGACAGGGGTTTAGGGGAGACCCAGTACTTC. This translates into CASSYRDRGLGETQYF.

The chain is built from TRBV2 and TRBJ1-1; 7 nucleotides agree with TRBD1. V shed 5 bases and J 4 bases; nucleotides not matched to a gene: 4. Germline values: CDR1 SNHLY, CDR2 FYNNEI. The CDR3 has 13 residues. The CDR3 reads CASSRQGFTEAFF. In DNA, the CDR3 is TGTGCCAGCAGTAGACAGGGATTCACTGAAGCTTTCTTT.

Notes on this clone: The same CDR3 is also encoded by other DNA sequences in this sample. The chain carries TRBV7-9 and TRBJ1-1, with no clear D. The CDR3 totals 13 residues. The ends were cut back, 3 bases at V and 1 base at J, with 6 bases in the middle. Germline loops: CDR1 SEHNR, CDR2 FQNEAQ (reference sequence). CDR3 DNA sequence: TGTGCCAGCAGCTTGGGCCAGAACACTGAAGCTTTCTTT. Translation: CASSLGQNTEAFF.

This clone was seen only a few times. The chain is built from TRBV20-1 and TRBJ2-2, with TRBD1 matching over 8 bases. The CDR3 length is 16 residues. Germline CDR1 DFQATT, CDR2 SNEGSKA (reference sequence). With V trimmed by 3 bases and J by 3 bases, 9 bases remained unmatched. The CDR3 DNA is TGCAGTGCTAGTCCACTCGACAGGGGAGACACCGGGGAGCTGTTTTTT. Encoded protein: CSASPLDRGDTGELFF.

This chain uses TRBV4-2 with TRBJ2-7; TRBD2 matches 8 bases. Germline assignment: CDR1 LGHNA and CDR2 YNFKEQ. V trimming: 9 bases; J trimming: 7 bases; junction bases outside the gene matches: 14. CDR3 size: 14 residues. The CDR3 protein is CASSLSGGLLEQYF. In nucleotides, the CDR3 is TGTGCCAGTTCCCTATCGGGGGGGCTCTTAGAGCAGTACTTC.

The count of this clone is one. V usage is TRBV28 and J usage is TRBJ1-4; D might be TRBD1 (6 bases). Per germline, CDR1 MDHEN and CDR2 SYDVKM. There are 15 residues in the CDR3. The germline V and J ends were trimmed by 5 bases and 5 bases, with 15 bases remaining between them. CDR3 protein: CASSLQGRRNEKLFF. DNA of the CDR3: TGTGCCAGCAGTCTACAGGGAAGGAGAAATGAAAAACTGTTTTTT. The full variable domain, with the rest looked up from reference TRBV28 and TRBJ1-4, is DVKVTQSSRYLVKRTGEKVFLECVQDMDHENMFWYRQDPGLGLRLIYFSYDVKMKEKGDIPEGYSVSREKKERFSLILESASTNQTSMYLCASSLQGRRNEKLFFGSGTQLSVL.

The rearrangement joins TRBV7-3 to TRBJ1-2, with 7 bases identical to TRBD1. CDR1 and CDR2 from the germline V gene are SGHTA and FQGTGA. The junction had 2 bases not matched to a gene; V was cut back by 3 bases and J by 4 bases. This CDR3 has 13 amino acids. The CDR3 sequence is CASSLGQPYGYTF. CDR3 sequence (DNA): TGTGCCAGCAGCTTGGGACAGCCCTATGGCTACACCTTC.

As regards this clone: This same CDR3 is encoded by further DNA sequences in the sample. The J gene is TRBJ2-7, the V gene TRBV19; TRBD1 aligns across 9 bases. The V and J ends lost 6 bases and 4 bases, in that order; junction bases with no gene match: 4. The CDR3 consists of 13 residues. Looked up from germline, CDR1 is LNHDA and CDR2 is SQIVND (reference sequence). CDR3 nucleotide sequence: TGTGCCAGTAGCCCGACAGGGGGTTACGAGCAGTACTTC. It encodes CASSPTGGYEQYF.

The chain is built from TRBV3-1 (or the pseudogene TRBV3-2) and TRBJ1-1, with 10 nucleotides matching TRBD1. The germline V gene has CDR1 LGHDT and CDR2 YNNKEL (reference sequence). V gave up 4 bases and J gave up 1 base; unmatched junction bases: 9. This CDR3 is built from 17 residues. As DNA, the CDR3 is TGTGCCAGCAGCCCTAACCTGGGACAGGGGAAGAACACTGAAGCTTTCTTT. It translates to CASSPNLGQGKNTEAFF.

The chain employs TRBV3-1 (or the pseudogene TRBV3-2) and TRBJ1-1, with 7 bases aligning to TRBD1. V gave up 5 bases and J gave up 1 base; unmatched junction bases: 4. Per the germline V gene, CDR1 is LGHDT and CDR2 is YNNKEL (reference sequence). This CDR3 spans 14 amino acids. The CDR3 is CASSARQGNTEAFF. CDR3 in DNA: TGTGCCAGCAGCGCCCGACAGGGGAACACTGAAGCTTTCTTT.

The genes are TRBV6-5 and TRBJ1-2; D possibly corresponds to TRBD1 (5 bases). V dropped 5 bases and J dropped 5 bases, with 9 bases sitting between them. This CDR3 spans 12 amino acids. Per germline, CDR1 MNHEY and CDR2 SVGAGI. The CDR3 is CASSQGQYGYTF. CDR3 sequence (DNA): TGTGCCAGCAGTCAGGGCCAGTATGGCTACACCTTC.

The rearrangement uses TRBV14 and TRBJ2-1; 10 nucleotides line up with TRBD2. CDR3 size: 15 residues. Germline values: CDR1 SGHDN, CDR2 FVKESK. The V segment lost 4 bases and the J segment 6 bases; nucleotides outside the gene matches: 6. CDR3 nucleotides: TGTGCCAGCAGCCTCGAGACTAGCGGGCTCAATGAGCAGTTCTTC. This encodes CASSLETSGLNEQFF.

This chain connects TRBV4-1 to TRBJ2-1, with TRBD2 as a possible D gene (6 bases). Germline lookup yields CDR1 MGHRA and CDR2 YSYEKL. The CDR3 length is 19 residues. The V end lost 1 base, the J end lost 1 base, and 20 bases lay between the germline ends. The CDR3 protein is CASSQGPGLAGSSYNEQFF. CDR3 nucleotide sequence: TGCGCCAGCAGCCAAGGCCCAGGGTTGGCCGGGAGTTCCTACAATGAGCAGTTCTTC.

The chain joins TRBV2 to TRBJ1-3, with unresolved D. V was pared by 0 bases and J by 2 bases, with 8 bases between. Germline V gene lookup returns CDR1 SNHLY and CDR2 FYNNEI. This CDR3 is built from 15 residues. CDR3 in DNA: TGTGCCAGCAGTGAAGCGTACAGAACTGGAAACACCATATATTTT. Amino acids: CASSEAYRTGNTIYF.

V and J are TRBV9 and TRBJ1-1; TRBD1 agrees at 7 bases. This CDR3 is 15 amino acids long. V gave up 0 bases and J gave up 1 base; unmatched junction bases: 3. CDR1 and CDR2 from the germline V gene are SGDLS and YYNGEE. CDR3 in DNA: TGTGCCAGCAGCGTAGAGGACAGGAGGAACACTGAAGCTTTCTTT. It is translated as CASSVEDRRNTEAFF. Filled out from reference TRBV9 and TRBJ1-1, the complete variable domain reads DSGVTQTPKHLITATGQRVTLRCSPRSGDLSVYWYQQSLDQGLQFLIQYYNGEERAKGNILERFSAQQFPDLHSELNLSSLELGDSALYFCASSVEDRRNTEAFFGQGTRLTVV.

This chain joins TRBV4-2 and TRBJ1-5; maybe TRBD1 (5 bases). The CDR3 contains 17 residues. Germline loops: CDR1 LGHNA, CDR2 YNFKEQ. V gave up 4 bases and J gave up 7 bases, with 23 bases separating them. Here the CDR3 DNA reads TGTGCCAGCAGCCCCGGGGCCGGGGACTTAGAACACCAGCCCCAGCATTTT. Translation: CASSPGAGDLEHQPQHF.

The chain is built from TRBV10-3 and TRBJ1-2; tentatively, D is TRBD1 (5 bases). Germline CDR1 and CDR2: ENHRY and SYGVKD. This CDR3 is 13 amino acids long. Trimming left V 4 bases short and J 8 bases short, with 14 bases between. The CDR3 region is CAISVAGIGGYTF. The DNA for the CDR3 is TGTGCCATCAGTGTAGCAGGGATCGGCGGCTACACCTTC.

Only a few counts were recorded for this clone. In nucleotides, the CDR3 is TGTGCCAGCAGCCAAGGGGCCTGGCAGACCATGAACACTGAAGCTTTCTTT. Its protein is CASSQGAWQTMNTEAFF. The genes are TRBV3-1 (or the pseudogene TRBV3-2) and TRBJ1-1, with D hard to call. The CDR3 spans 17 residues. With 1 base removed from V and 0 bases from J, the gap between germline ends came to 15 bases. Germline V CDR1 and CDR2: LGHDT, YNNKEL (reference sequence).

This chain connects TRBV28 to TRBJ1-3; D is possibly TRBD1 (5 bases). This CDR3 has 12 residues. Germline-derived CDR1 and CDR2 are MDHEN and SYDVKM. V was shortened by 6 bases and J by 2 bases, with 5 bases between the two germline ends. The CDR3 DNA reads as TGTGCCAGCAGGGACACTGGAAACACCATATATTTT. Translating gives CASRDTGNTIYF.

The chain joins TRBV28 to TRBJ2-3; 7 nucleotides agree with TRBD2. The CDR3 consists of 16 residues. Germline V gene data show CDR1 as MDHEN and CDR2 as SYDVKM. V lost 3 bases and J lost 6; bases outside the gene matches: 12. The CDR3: CASSFSAGAGEDTQYF. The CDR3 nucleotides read TGTGCCAGCAGTTTTAGCGCGGGCGCGGGGGAGGATACGCAGTATTTT.

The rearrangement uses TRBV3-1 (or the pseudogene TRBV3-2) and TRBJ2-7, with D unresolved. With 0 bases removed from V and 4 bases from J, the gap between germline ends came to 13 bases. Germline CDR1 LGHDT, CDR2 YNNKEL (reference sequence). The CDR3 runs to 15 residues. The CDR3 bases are TGTGCCAGCAGCCAAGACCCCCGGGTCGCATACGAGCAGTACTTC. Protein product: CASSQDPRVAYEQYF.

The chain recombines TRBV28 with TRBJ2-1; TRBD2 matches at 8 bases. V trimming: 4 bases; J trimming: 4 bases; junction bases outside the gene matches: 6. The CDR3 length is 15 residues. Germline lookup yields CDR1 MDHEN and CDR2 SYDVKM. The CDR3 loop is CASSSPSGSYNEQFF. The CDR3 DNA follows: TGTGCCAGCAGTTCCCCTAGCGGGTCTTACAATGAGCAGTTCTTC.

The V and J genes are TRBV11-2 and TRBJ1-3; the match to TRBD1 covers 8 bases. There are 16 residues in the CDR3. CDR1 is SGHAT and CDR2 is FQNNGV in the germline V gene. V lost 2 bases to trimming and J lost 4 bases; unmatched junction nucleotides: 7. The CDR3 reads CASSLSQGAGGNTIYF. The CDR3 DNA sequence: TGTGCCAGCAGCTTATCTCAGGGGGCTGGAGGAAACACCATATATTTT.